The 27 T cell receptor beta chains listed next were all sequenced from one sample in a study of T cell changes during pregnancy in multiple sclerosis. The data were produced by immunoSEQ multiplex PCR, yet TCRdb's version contains in-frame clones alone and is incomplete. The sample carries tens of thousands of clones, 80% to 90% recorded once. The sample consisted of CD4+ T cells from peripheral blood mononuclear cells, taken in the first trimester of pregnancy. The receptors come from a female donor with multiple sclerosis, enrolled in a pregnancy study.

The J gene is TRBJ2-1, the V gene TRBV5-1, with a tentative D call TRBD2 (6 bases). CDR3 length equals 15 residues. Germline loops: CDR1 SGHRS, CDR2 YFSETQ. Trimming took 4 bases from V and 4 from J, leaving 15 bases between them. This CDR3 is CASSALSGPYNEQFF. CDR3 DNA: TGCGCCAGCAGCGCCCTGAGCGGGCCTTACAATGAGCAGTTCTTC.

The chain has TRBV29-1 and TRBJ2-1; 9 nucleotides agree with TRBD2. Trimming cost V 3 bases and J 6 bases; bases outside gene matches: 6. The CDR3 has 14 amino acids. Germline V gene data show CDR1 as SQVTM and CDR2 as ANQGSEA. The CDR3 DNA follows: TGCAGCGTTGACCGCCTAGCGGGAATCAATGAGCAGTTCTTC. Its protein is CSVDRLAGINEQFF.

The J gene is TRBJ1-1, the V gene TRBV11-2, with 9 bases lining up with TRBD1. The junction had 6 bases not matched to a gene; V was cut back by 5 bases and J by 2 bases. The CDR3 is 15 residues long. Germline CDR1 SGHAT, CDR2 FQNNGV. The CDR3: CASSQRTGANTEAFF. The DNA of the CDR3 is TGTGCCAGCAGCCAAAGGACAGGGGCCAACACTGAAGCTTTCTTT.

The genes are TRBV9 and TRBJ2-1; TRBD2 is a possible D gene (5 bases). The CDR3 is 14 amino acids. Per the germline V gene, CDR1 is SGDLS and CDR2 is YYNGEE. V was shortened by 2 bases and J by 3 bases, with 9 bases between the two germline ends. The DNA for the CDR3 is TGTGCCAGCAGCGTCTGGACTGGCTACAATGAGCAGTTCTTC. It is translated as CASSVWTGYNEQFF.

This clone appeared a single time. The V gene is TRBV5-4, the J gene TRBJ2-7; TRBD1 is a possible D gene (6 bases). The length of the CDR3 is 13 residues. In germline, CDR1 is SGHNT, CDR2 YYREEE (reference sequence). V lost 4 bases and J lost 3, with 11 bases in between. CDR3 nucleotides: TGTGCCAGCAGCAAACAACAGGGCTACGAGCAGTACTTC. This sequence encodes CASSKQQGYEQYF.

This clone is a singleton in its sample. J is TRBJ2-3 and V is TRBV5-6, with D possibly matching TRBD1 (5 bases). Germline CDR1 and CDR2: SGHDT and YYEEEE. The CDR3 runs to 13 residues. V dropped 4 bases and J dropped 4 bases, with 10 bases sitting between them. Written as DNA, the CDR3 is TGTGCCAGCAGCACCACAGGATCAGATACGCAGTATTTT. Residues: CASSTTGSDTQYF. Full variable domain (missing parts from reference TRBV5-6 and TRBJ2-3): DAGVTQSPTHLIKTRGQQVTLRCSPKSGHDTVSWYQQALGQGPQFIFQYYEEEERQRGNFPDRFSGHQFPNYSSELNVNALLLGDSALYLCASSTTGSDTQYFGPGTRLTVL.

The rearrangement uses TRBV7-2 and TRBJ1-6, with 9 bases fitting TRBD1. This CDR3 contains 15 residues. J lost 8 bases, V lost 5 bases, and 7 bases had no gene match. Germline CDR1 is SGHTA and CDR2 is FQGNSA. CDR3 region: CASSPRQGGDSPLHF. CDR3 bases: TGTGCCAGCAGCCCCCGACAGGGGGGTGATTCACCCCTCCACTTT.

The chain combines TRBV2 with TRBJ2-1; maybe TRBD2 (5 bases). V lost 8 bases to trimming and J lost 1 base, with 9 bases between them. Looked up from germline, CDR1 is SNHLY and CDR2 is FYNNEI. The CDR3 is 13 amino acids. DNA for the CDR3: TGTGCCAGCGGCGGGCCATCCTACAATGAGCAGTTCTTC. This sequence encodes CASGGPSYNEQFF.

The rearrangement links TRBV30 to TRBJ2-3; D ambiguous. CDR3 length: 14 amino acids. Germline assignment: CDR1 GTSNPN and CDR2 SVGIG (reference sequence). Trimming removed 0 bases at V and 4 bases at J, with 11 bases between. This CDR3 is CAWSVAFLADTQYF. The CDR3 DNA is TGTGCCTGGAGTGTAGCCTTCTTGGCAGATACGCAGTATTTT.

The rearrangement joins TRBV5-1 to TRBJ1-1, with 10 positions matching TRBD1. The CDR3 extends over 15 amino acids. Per germline, CDR1 SGHRS and CDR2 YFSETQ. With V trimmed by 3 bases and J by 5 bases, 7 bases remained unmatched. CDR3 nucleotide sequence: TGCGCCAGCAGCTCGAGGACAGGGGGAGGGACTGAAGCTTTCTTT. The encoded protein is CASSSRTGGGTEAFF.

This clone was observed a single time. J is TRBJ2-5 and V is TRBV10-3; tentatively, D is TRBD1 (6 bases). CDR1 ENHRY and CDR2 SYGVKD come from the germline V gene. This CDR3 has 14 residues. With 0 bases removed from V and 4 bases from J, the gap between germline ends came to 9 bases. CDR3 nucleotides: TGTGCCATCAGTGAGTCGAGGGGGAGAGAGACCCAGTACTTC. This translates into CAISESRGRETQYF.

The chain carries TRBV10-3 and TRBJ1-5; 7 bases match TRBD1. V gave up 6 bases and J gave up 6 bases; unmatched junction bases: 5. In germline, CDR1 is ENHRY, CDR2 SYGVKD. The CDR3 length is 13 residues. The CDR3 DNA is TGTGCCATCAGGGGGACAGTCAGTCAGCCCCAGCATTTT. Its translation: CAIRGTVSQPQHF.

The V call is TRBV30, the J call TRBJ1-5; TRBD1 matches at 8 bases. Trimming took 0 bases from V and 5 from J; bases not matched to a gene: 3. The CDR3 extends over 14 amino acids. CDR1 is GTSNPN, CDR2 SVGIG, per germline (reference sequence). CDR3 amino acids: CAWSVGTGHQPQHF. As DNA, the CDR3 is TGTGCCTGGAGTGTTGGGACAGGACATCAGCCCCAGCATTTT.

The genes are TRBV29-1 and TRBJ2-3; 11 nucleotides line up with TRBD2. The V gene end was trimmed by 6 bases and the J gene end by 2 bases; junction bases not matched to a gene: 7. The germline V gene has CDR1 SQVTM and CDR2 ANQGSEA. The CDR3 is 15 residues long. The CDR3 coding sequence is TGCAGCGTCGTGAGGACTAGCGGGTTCACAGATACGCAGTATTTT. This codes for CSVVRTSGFTDTQYF.

Comment on this clone: At one end, the junction sequence differs from germline, possibly due to a read error. The chain's CDR3 is CASSLAGTGQGTLIF. Written as DNA, the CDR3 is TGTGCCAGCAGCTTAGCTGGAACAGGACAGGGGACTCTCATCTTC. The V and J genes are TRBV7-2 and TRBJ1-2; TRBD1 matches at 9 bases. Germline loops: CDR1 SGHTA, CDR2 FQGNSA. This CDR3 is built from 15 residues.

CDR3 loop: CASSLVGGGEQFF. For the CDR3, the DNA is TGTGCCAGCAGCTTGGTCGGGGGGGGTGAGCAGTTCTTC. The rearrangement uses TRBV5-4 and TRBJ2-1; 8 bases are a match to TRBD2. V lost 0 bases to trimming and J lost 9 bases; unmatched junction nucleotides: 2. Germline lookup yields CDR1 SGHNT and CDR2 YYREEE (reference sequence). There are 13 residues in the CDR3.

The chain carries TRBV30 and TRBJ2-6, with a weak D call TRBD1 (6 bases). Germline CDR1 is GTSNPN and CDR2 is SVGIG (reference sequence). The CDR3 runs 17 residues. Trimming took 5 bases from V and 0 from J, leaving 17 bases between them. The CDR3 bases are TGTGCCTGGGGCGTGGGGGCCGTAAGCTCTGGGGCCAACGTCCTGACTTTC. Translated, it gives CAWGVGAVSSGANVLTF.

This clone was found once. The chain couples TRBV19 to TRBJ2-1, with 7 positions matching TRBD2. Trimming removed 2 bases from V and 2 bases from J; junction bases left unmatched: 6. The CDR3 runs 16 residues. Per the germline V gene, CDR1 is LNHDA and CDR2 is SQIVND (reference sequence). The CDR3 here is CASSIKGLAAYNEQFF. As DNA, the CDR3 is TGTGCCAGTAGTATAAAGGGGCTAGCGGCCTACAATGAGCAGTTCTTC.

The rearrangement joins TRBV19 to TRBJ1-2; TRBD1 agrees at 8 bases. The germline gives CDR1 LNHDA, CDR2 SQIVND (reference sequence). V lost 4 bases and J lost 4; bases outside the gene matches: 8. There are 15 residues in the CDR3. The CDR3 spells CASSTGPGGIYGYTF. Here the CDR3 DNA reads TGTGCCAGTAGTACCGGACCAGGGGGCATCTATGGCTACACCTTC.

The rearrangement links TRBV5-4 to TRBJ2-1; 10 nucleotides line up with TRBD2. The germline V gene encodes CDR1 SGHNT and CDR2 YYREEE (reference sequence). Trimming at V came to 4 bases and at J to 2 bases, leaving 6 bases not matched to a gene. The CDR3 extends over 16 amino acids. CDR3 DNA sequence: TGTGCCAGCAGCGCCGCTAGCGGGAGTACCTACAATGAGCAGTTCTTC. The encoded protein is CASSAASGSTYNEQFF.

In this sample, this clone turned up once. V usage is TRBV19 and J usage is TRBJ2-4; 7 bases agree with TRBD2. CDR3 length: 14 residues. Germline assignment: CDR1 LNHDA and CDR2 SQIVND (reference sequence). The V gene end was trimmed by 7 bases and the J gene end by 8 bases; junction bases not matched to a gene: 11. The CDR3 DNA sequence: TGTGCCAGTACCCCAGTGGCGGGAGATTACATTCAGTACTTC. Amino acids: CASTPVAGDYIQYF.

As regards this clone: The germline gene is not matched at one end of the junction; a read error may be the cause. The chain employs TRBV2 and TRBJ1-5; TRBD1 might be the D (5 bases). The germline gives CDR1 SNHLY, CDR2 FYNNEI. The CDR3 is 14 amino acids. This CDR3 is CASGDGGANQPQHF. The CDR3 bases are TGTGCCAGCGGTGACGGAGGGGCCAATCAGCCCCAGCATTTT.

The chain couples TRBV7-9 to TRBJ2-1; 8 bases line up with TRBD2. Germline lookup yields CDR1 SEHNR and CDR2 FQNEAQ (reference sequence). Losses at the gene ends were 8 bases for V and 2 bases for J; bases not matched to a gene: 5. The CDR3 covers 14 residues. CDR3 coding DNA: TGTGCCAGCTTGGAGCGGGAGCCCTACAATGAGCAGTTCTTC. Its protein is CASLEREPYNEQFF.

The genes are TRBV19 and TRBJ2-7; the match to TRBD2 covers 10 bases. V shed 7 bases, J shed 4 bases, and the junction held 10 bases outside the gene matches. CDR3 length: 15 amino acids. Germline lookup yields CDR1 LNHDA and CDR2 SQIVND (reference sequence). The CDR3 DNA follows: TGTGCCAGTAAATCTAGCGGGGGTCGCTATTACGAGCAGTACTTC. It specifies CASKSSGGRYYEQYF.

A single count supports this clone. V gene TRBV7-9 combines with J gene TRBJ2-7, with TRBD2 matching over 11 bases. The ends lost 4 bases at V and 6 bases at J; junction bases unmatched: 8. This CDR3 is 15 amino acids long. The germline gives CDR1 SEHNR, CDR2 FQNEAQ (reference sequence). The CDR3: CASSSFSGREAEQYF. CDR3 DNA: TGTGCCAGCAGCTCCTTTAGCGGGAGGGAGGCCGAGCAGTACTTC.

The chain employs TRBV9 and TRBJ2-7; the D is unclear. Per the germline V gene, CDR1 is SGDLS and CDR2 is YYNGEE. This CDR3 region has 14 residues. The ends were cut back, 0 bases at V and 4 bases at J, with 11 bases in the middle. DNA of the CDR3: TGTGCCAGCAGCGTAGGAGGATCCTTTTACGAGCAGTACTTC. Its translation is CASSVGGSFYEQYF. Looking up the rest from reference TRBV9 and TRBJ2-7 gives the full variable domain: DSGVTQTPKHLITATGQRVTLRCSPRSGDLSVYWYQQSLDQGLQFLIQYYNGEERAKGNILERFSAQQFPDLHSELNLSSLELGDSALYFCASSVGGSFYEQYFGPGTRLTVT.

This rearrangement joins TRBV25-1 to TRBJ1-2; TRBD1 aligns across 10 bases. CDR1 MGHDK and CDR2 SYGVNS come from the germline V gene. V was clipped by 5 bases and J by 0 bases; unmatched bases: 12. This CDR3 region has 18 residues. The CDR3 is CASSSTPGQGTTNYGYTF. DNA of the CDR3: TGTGCCAGCAGTTCGACTCCGGGACAGGGGACTACTAACTATGGCTACACCTTC.